This T cell receptor (beta chain) was recovered during a study of CD8 T cells in Susac syndrome. Sequencing targeted TCR beta in T cells from blood (CD8+ and CD4+). A word on this clonotype: A read error may produce the germline difference seen at one junction end.

A quantity of about 0.45 to 1 ug RNA underwent reverse transcription using random hexamers. One entry per CDR3 protein results from TCRdb running MiXCR on the immunoSEQ multiplex PCR reads. The profile shows 100,000 or so distinct CDR3 sequences, approximately 91% of them singletons. Looked up from germline, CDR1 is MNHEY and CDR2 is SVGAGI. The CDR3 covers 15 residues. This TCR came from a human donor in good health. The chain is built from TRBV6-5 and TRBJ1-2; 7 positions agree with TRBD1. Sequenced sample: CD4+ T cells from PBMCs. CDR3 protein: CASSWMGQTNHGYAF. The CDR3 coding sequence is TGTGCCAGCAGTTGGATGGGACAGACTAACCATGGCTACGCCTTC.